The rows below give T cell receptor beta chains drawn from one sample of a study of shared clonotypes between healthy human individuals. Assay used: immunoSEQ multiplex PCR; TCRdb lists only in-frame clones, some missing. The table has a few hundred thousand clones, roughly 97% seen once. The sample comprised naive CD4+ T cells sorted from blood. Receptors originate from a woman under 40 in good health. CDR3s include the opening cysteine and the closing phenylalanine or tryptophan. The order of the fields is clone size, D gene, J gene, V gene, CDR3 DNA, CDR3 protein. The D gene is left open where the match is weak. Clone sizes are given selectively: once, few, many, or a class where the clone is expanded.

NA	TRBD2	TRBJ2-2	TRBV5-8	TGTGCCAGCAGCTTGAGTAGGACTAGCGACACCGGGGAGCTGTTTTTT	CASSLSRTSDTGELFF
NA	NA	TRBJ1-4	TRBV6-1	TGTGCCAGCAGTGAGGGGGCGGTTGGCGAAAAACTGTTTTTT	CASSEGAVGEKLFF
NA	TRBD1	TRBJ1-3	TRBV6-1	TGTGCCAGCAATGACAGGGGGGTTGGAAACACCATATATTTT	CASNDRGVGNTIYF
NA	TRBD2	TRBJ2-7	TRBV27	TGTGCCAGCAGACCCAGACGGGAGGGCAGCTACGAGCAGTACTTC	CASRPRREGSYEQYF
NA	TRBD1	TRBJ1-2	TRBV5-4	TGTGCCAGCAGCTTGGTACAGGGGGATATCTATGGCTACACCTTC	CASSLVQGDIYGYTF
NA	NA	TRBJ1-5	TRBV15	TGTGCCACCAGCAGAGGTCCGCCGTCGGTCGAACAGCCCCAGCATTTT	CATSRGPPSVEQPQHF
NA	NA	TRBJ2-7	TRBV27	TGTGCCAGCAGGAGTTTAGGGGGGCGGCACTCCTACGAGCAGTACTTC	CASRSLGGRHSYEQYF
NA	NA	TRBJ1-5	TRBV19	TGTGCCGCCTCGAGGCAGGCGTGGAATCAGCCCCAGCATTTT	CAASRQAWNQPQHF
NA	NA	TRBJ2-4	TRBV5-1	TGCGCCAGCAGCTTGGGGCAACAGCGAAACATTCAGTACTTC	CASSLGQQRNIQYF
NA	TRBD2	TRBJ2-7	TRBV5-1	TGCGCCAGCAGCTTGCCGCGGACTAGCGGCAAAACCTACGAGCAGTACTTC	CASSLPRTSGKTYEQYF
NA	TRBD1	TRBJ1-2	TRBV5-1	TGCGCCAGCAGCCGGGACAGTCACTATGGCTACACCTTC	CASSRDSHYGYTF
NA	TRBD1	TRBJ2-3	TRBV5-4	TGTGCCAGCAGCTCAGGGGGCTCGACAGATACGCAGTATTTT	CASSSGGSTDTQYF
once	NA	TRBJ2-1	TRBV11-2	TGTGCCAGCGGGCAAGTTTACAATGAGCAGTTCTTC	CASGQVYNEQFF
NA	TRBD1	TRBJ1-4	TRBV11-2	TGTGCCAGCAGCTCGGGGACAGGGGGGGAAAAACTGTTTTTT	CASSSGTGGEKLFF
once	NA	TRBJ2-5	TRBV6-5	TGTGCCAGCAGATTAAACAGGGGGGGTGTTGAGACCCAGTACTTC	CASRLNRGGVETQYF
NA	NA	TRBJ1-5	TRBV28	TGTGCCAGCAGGGTCGGGTCTAATCAGCCCCAGCATTTT	CASRVGSNQPQHF
NA	TRBD2	TRBJ2-1	TRBV9	TGTGCCAGCAGCTCCGGACTAGCGGGAGTTCCTGAGCAGTTCTTC	CASSSGLAGVPEQFF
NA	TRBD1	TRBJ1-1	TRBV5-1	TGCGCCAGCAGCACGGGACAGCGAGAAGGAGCTTTCTTT	CASSTGQREGAFF
NA	TRBD2	TRBJ2-7	TRBV28	TGTGCCAGCAGTCCCCAAGGCGGGGGGAGGGAGCAGTACTTC	CASSPQGGGREQYF
once	NA	TRBJ2-3	TRBV28	TGTGCCAGCAGTTACCAGGGTCAGATTAACACAGATACGCAGTATTTT	CASSYQGQINTDTQYF
NA	NA	TRBJ1-4	TRBV4-1	TGCGCCAGCAGCCAAGACCTGTTTGTTGGTGAAAAACTGTTTTTT	CASSQDLFVGEKLFF
NA	NA	TRBJ2-1	TRBV28	TGTGCCAGCGTGCGTGGGAGCTCCTACAATGAGCAGTTCTTC	CASVRGSSYNEQFF
NA	TRBD2	TRBJ2-7	TRBV7-9	TGTGCCAGCAGCACTACCGGGACTAGCTCCTACGAGCAGTACTTC	CASSTTGTSSYEQYF
NA	TRBD2	TRBJ2-7	TRBV7-2	TGTGCCAGCAGCTTCAACACCTGGACTAGCGGGAGGTGGGAGCAGTACTTC	CASSFNTWTSGRWEQYF
once	NA	TRBJ1-4	TRBV28	TGTGCCAGCAGGAAACCGGGACGGGGGAATGAAAAACTGTTTTTT	CASRKPGRGNEKLFF
NA	NA	TRBJ1-1	TRBV27	TGTGCCAGCACCCCCAAACGGGGTTACACTGAAGCTTTCTTT	CASTPKRGYTEAFF
NA	NA	TRBJ2-7	TRBV28	TGTGCCAGCAGTTCCGTGCTTCCGGGACGGCGATTCTACGAGCAGTACTTC	CASSSVLPGRRFYEQYF
NA	NA	TRBJ1-1	TRBV7-3	TGTGCCAGCAGCTTGGGAGGGGCCATGAACACTGAAGCTTTCTTT	CASSLGGAMNTEAFF
NA	TRBD2	TRBJ2-5	TRBV6-1	TGTGCCAGCAGTGAAGTAGGACTAGCGGGAGGGACGGCCCAGTACTTC	CASSEVGLAGGTAQYF
NA	NA	TRBJ1-1	TRBV14	TGTGCCAGCAGCCACCCCGGGAGGAAGCTAGGAGCTTTCTTT	CASSHPGRKLGAFF
NA	TRBD1	TRBJ1-1	TRBV30	TGTGCCTTAGGACAGGGTTGGACTGAAGCTTTCTTT	CALGQGWTEAFF
NA	TRBD2	TRBJ2-1	TRBV5-1	TGCGCCAGCAGCTTGGGTGGACTAGCGCCTTACTACAATGAGCAGTTCTTC	CASSLGGLAPYYNEQFF
NA	TRBD2	TRBJ2-7	TRBV14	TGTGCCAGCAGCCAAAAACCGGGACTAGCAGATAAGCAGTACTTC	CASSQKPGLADKQYF
NA	NA	TRBJ2-2	TRBV6-4	TGTGCCAGCAGTGACTCTTGGGGGGCCGGGGAGCTGTTTTTT	CASSDSWGAGELFF
few	NA	TRBJ1-1	TRBV7-3	TGTGCCAGCAGCTTAACAGCAAACACTGAAGCTTTCTTT	CASSLTANTEAFF
NA	NA	TRBJ1-1	TRBV28	TGTGCCAGCAGTTCAATAAGGATTGAAGCTTTCTTT	CASSSIRIEAFF
once	NA	TRBJ1-5	TRBV18	TGTGCCAGCTCACCCGCGCCAACCCAGCCCCAGCATTTT	CASSPAPTQPQHF
few	NA	TRBJ1-1	TRBV5-1	TGCGCCAGCAGCCAGGGACAGAACACTGAAGCTTTCTTT	CASSQGQNTEAFF
NA	NA	TRBJ1-2	TRBV4-2	TGTGCCAGCAGCCTTTATCAAACAGTAGCCTATGGCTACACCTTC	CASSLYQTVAYGYTF
NA	NA	TRBJ1-1	TRBV5-1	TGCGCCAGCAGCCCATTTGACAGCCTCCAGGTGAACACTGAAGCTTTCTTT	CASSPFDSLQVNTEAFF
NA	NA	TRBJ1-5	TRBV18	TGTGCCAGCTCACAAAACGAGGAGGAGCCCCAGCATTTT	CASSQNEEEPQHF
NA	NA	TRBJ1-2	TRBV19	TGTGCCAGCTCATCCCCTATGGGACGGGAATATGGCTACACCTTC	CASSSPMGREYGYTF
NA	NA	TRBJ1-1	TRBV2	TGTGCCAGCAGTGAGTTTCCCCCAGTAGCTTTCTTT	CASSEFPPVAFF
NA	NA	TRBJ2-3	TRBV10-1	TGCGCCAGCAGCCCAGGGGTCACAGATACGCAGTATTTT	CASSPGVTDTQYF
NA	NA	TRBJ2-6	TRBV12-5	TGTGCTAGTGGTAGGATAACAAGACAAAGTCGGGCCAACGTCCTGACTTTC	CASGRITRQSRANVLTF
NA	TRBD1	TRBJ1-5	TRBV25-1	TGTGCCAGCAGGGGACAGGGGTTGAATCAGCCCCAGCATTTT	CASRGQGLNQPQHF
NA	NA	TRBJ1-1	TRBV28	TGTGCCAGCAGTCGCTCGCGCAGGGGTAACACTGAAGCTTTCTTT	CASSRSRRGNTEAFF
once	TRBD2	TRBJ2-7	TRBV5-1	TGCGCCAGCAGCTTGGCTCTAGCGGGAGGGCCCTACGAGCAGTACTTC	CASSLALAGGPYEQYF
once	NA	TRBJ2-7	TRBV5-1	TGCGCCAGCAGCTTGGTTGCGGGCAATGGATACGAGCAGTACTTC	CASSLVAGNGYEQYF
NA	NA	TRBJ1-5	TRBV7-9	TGTGCCAGCAGCTTAACGGGGCCCCAGCCCCAGCATTTT	CASSLTGPQPQHF
NA	NA	TRBJ2-2	TRBV30	TGTGCCTGGAGTGTACGTCTCAACACCGGGGAGCTGTTTTTT	CAWSVRLNTGELFF
once	TRBD1	TRBJ1-4	TRBV5-1	TGCGCCAGCAGCTTGACAGGGGATAATGAAAAACTGTTTTTT	CASSLTGDNEKLFF
NA	TRBD2	TRBJ2-2	TRBV2	TGTGCCAGCAAGGGGGACGGGAGGGCCAGGAGCGGGGAGCTGTTTTTT	CASKGDGRARSGELFF
NA	NA	TRBJ1-1	TRBV29-1	TGCAGCGTTGAATCGCAGGAGAACACTGAAGCTTTCTTT	CSVESQENTEAFF
NA	NA	TRBJ2-1	TRBV11-2	TGTGCCAGCAGCCCGCTAGCTGATGAGCAGTTCTTC	CASSPLADEQFF
NA	TRBD2	TRBJ2-5	TRBV27	TGTGCCAGCAGTGCAGACCTAGCGGGGATCCAAGAGACCCAGTACTTC	CASSADLAGIQETQYF
NA	NA	TRBJ1-2	TRBV28	TGTGCCAGCAGTTTATTTCCCGCTAACTATGGCTACACCTTC	CASSLFPANYGYTF